These 25 T cell receptor beta chains share one sample of origin, sequenced in a study of graft-versus-host responses after intestinal transplantation. Assay: immunoSEQ multiplex PCR; the TCRdb copy retains only in-frame clones and omits some. This table has 15,000 to 20,000 clones, around 39% appearing once. The source was alloreactive CD4+ T cells from a mixed lymphocyte reaction culture, collected before intestinal transplant. As for subset: CFSE-low proliferating T cells sorted from roughly six-day pre-transplant mixed lymphocyte reaction (GvH or HvG direction). These receptors originate from a human patient who received an intestinal transplant.

V is TRBV5-1 and J is TRBJ1-5, with 9 bases aligning to TRBD1. V shed 2 bases and J 3 bases; nucleotides not matched to a gene: 6. The CDR3 length is 16 residues. From germline, CDR1 is SGHRS and CDR2 YFSETQ. For the CDR3, the DNA is TGCGCCAGCAGCTTCGAGGGACAGGGAGACAATCAGCCCCAGCATTTT. It translates to CASSFEGQGDNQPQHF.

This clone was observed a handful of times. The rearrangement uses TRBV19 and TRBJ1-1, with D possibly being TRBD1 (5 bases). V lost 6 bases to trimming and J lost 0 bases, with 8 bases between them. This CDR3 region has 13 residues. Looked up from germline, CDR1 is LNHDA and CDR2 is SQIVND (reference sequence). The CDR3 spells CASSWGLNTEAFF. The CDR3, as DNA: TGTGCCAGTAGCTGGGGCTTGAACACTGAAGCTTTCTTT.

This clone showed up just a few times. The J gene is TRBJ2-1, the V gene TRBV6-9; weak D call: TRBD2 (5 bases). The CDR3 extends over 14 amino acids. The V gene lost 5 bases and the J gene lost 7 bases, with 15 bases spanning the gap. In germline, CDR1 is MNHGY, CDR2 SVAAGI. The CDR3 DNA sequence: TGTGCCAGCAGTAACACTAGGGTGGGTAATGAGCAGTTCTTC. It specifies CASSNTRVGNEQFF.

This clone was seen only a few times. The chain is built from TRBV5-1 and TRBJ2-7; a weak D match, TRBD1 (6 bases). Deletions cut 3 bases from V and 6 bases from J, with 22 bases between. Per the germline V gene, CDR1 is SGHRS and CDR2 is YFSETQ. The CDR3 loop spans 16 amino acids. CDR3 bases: TGCGCCAGCAGCTCTCATAGCCCCAACAGGGTTCGCGAGCAGTACTTC. Protein: CASSSHSPNRVREQYF.

The V call is TRBV12-2, the J call TRBJ2-1; TRBD2, as called in the table, went unchecked against the DNA. TRBV12-2 corresponds to a pseudogene. The CDR3 runs 18 residues. In nucleotides, the CDR3 is TGTGCAAGTCGCTTAGCGTGTACTAGCGGGGGGCACTACAATGAGCAGTTCTTC. Amino acids: CASRLACTSGGHYNEQFF.

The chain is built from TRBV7-3 and TRBJ2-5; D gene uncertain. The germline CDR1 and CDR2 sequences are SGHTA and FQGTGA. The V gene lost 2 bases and the J gene lost 5 bases, with 6 bases spanning the gap. CDR3 length equals 12 residues. CDR3 amino acids: CASSLSAETQYF. In DNA, the CDR3 is TGTGCCAGCAGCTTATCTGCTGAGACCCAGTACTTC.

The J gene is TRBJ2-5, the V gene TRBV23-1; D remains ambiguous. TRBV23-1 is placed among ORFs of uncertain function. The CDR3 runs 13 residues. V lost 1 base, J lost 5 bases, and 8 bases lay in between. CDR3 in DNA: TGCGCCAGCAGTCAATGGCTTTGGGAGACCCAGTACTTC. Its protein product is CASSQWLWETQYF.

This clone has only a few counts. The chain joins TRBV27 to TRBJ1-1, with a possible D match to TRBD1 (5 bases). V lost 1 base, J lost 4 bases, and 7 bases lay in between. The CDR3 has 13 residues. Per germline, CDR1 MNHEY and CDR2 SMNVEV (reference sequence). CDR3 DNA: TGTGCCAGCAGTTTATGGAGGGGCACTGAAGCTTTCTTT. Translating it yields CASSLWRGTEAFF.

This chain connects TRBV27 to TRBJ2-7; TRBD2 matches at 11 bases. This CDR3 region has 17 residues. V shed 2 bases, J shed 4 bases, and the junction held 10 bases outside the gene matches. The germline CDR1 and CDR2 sequences are MNHEY and SMNVEV (reference sequence). The CDR3 DNA follows: TGTGCCAGCAGTTTAAGGACGCTAGCGGGGGGAGTTTACGAGCAGTACTTC. Its protein product is CASSLRTLAGGVYEQYF.

This sequence joins TRBV11-2 and TRBJ2-7; D assignment may be TRBD1 or TRBD2 (5 bases each). Germline loops: CDR1 SGHAT, CDR2 FQNNGV. The CDR3 is made up of 15 amino acids. V lost 0 bases to trimming and J lost 2 bases, with 11 bases between them. DNA for the CDR3: TGTGCCAGCAGCTTAGAGCCGGGGCCAACCTACGAGCAGTACTTC. It yields the protein CASSLEPGPTYEQYF.

This chain connects TRBV2 to TRBJ1-5, with 7 bases identical to TRBD1. Germline V gene sequence: CDR1 SNHLY, CDR2 FYNNEI. CDR3 length: 14 amino acids. Trimming cost V 4 bases and J 6 bases; bases outside gene matches: 6. The CDR3 region is CASSVETGSQPQHF. CDR3 DNA sequence: TGTGCCAGCAGTGTCGAGACAGGGAGTCAGCCCCAGCATTTT.

This clone was observed a few times. CDR3 region: CASSPRGGGRPDQPQHF. The CDR3 region has the DNA TGTGCCAGCTCCCCCAGAGGAGGCGGGCGGCCCGATCAGCCCCAGCATTTT. The chain carries TRBV18 and TRBJ1-5; D gene ambiguous. Between the trimmed V and J ends, which lost 6 bases and 5 bases, there was a span of 23 bases. Looked up from germline, CDR1 is KGHSH and CDR2 is LQKENI. This CDR3 has 17 residues.

The sample holds a few counts of this clone. This chain connects TRBV25-1 to TRBJ1-3, with 8 positions matching TRBD1. After removal of 3 bases from V and 4 bases from J, the junction contained 5 bases not matched to a gene. The CDR3 loop spans 15 amino acids. The germline gives CDR1 MGHDK, CDR2 SYGVNS. The CDR3 DNA reads TGTGCCAGCAGTGATCGACACAGGGGGGGAAACACCATATATTTT. Translation gives CASSDRHRGGNTIYF.

This clone was seen a handful of times. V gene TRBV5-6 combines with J gene TRBJ2-7; TRBD2 aligns across 11 bases. The CDR3 is 17 residues long. Germline CDR1 and CDR2: SGHDT and YYEEEE. The ends lost 4 bases at V and 2 bases at J; junction bases unmatched: 11. The CDR3 bases are TGTGCCAGCAGCCCGAAACGCAGACTAGCGGGGACCTACGAGCAGTACTTC. It encodes CASSPKRRLAGTYEQYF.

The sample holds a few counts of this clone. This chain connects TRBV14 to TRBJ1-2, with a weak D call TRBD1 (6 bases). V was cut by 4 bases and J by 4 bases, with 10 bases left in between. Germline CDR1 and CDR2: SGHDN and FVKESK. CDR3 length equals 13 residues. CDR3 protein: CASSPTGLYGYTF. The CDR3 DNA reads as TGTGCCAGCAGCCCGACAGGTCTCTATGGCTACACCTTC.

The chain is built from TRBV20-1 and TRBJ2-1; D remains unclear. V was shortened by 3 bases and J by 15 bases, with 12 bases between the two germline ends. CDR3 length: 10 residues. Germline CDR1 reads DFQATT; CDR2 reads SNEGSKA (reference sequence). The CDR3 protein is CSARGKGWFF. CDR3 bases: TGCAGTGCTAGGGGCAAAGGGTGGTTCTTC.

The chain combines TRBV18 with TRBJ2-2; TRBD1 is a possible D gene (7 bases). This CDR3 is 15 amino acids long. Deletions cut 4 bases from V and 6 bases from J, with 15 bases between. The V gene's germline CDR1 is KGHSH and CDR2 LQKENI. CDR3 in amino acids: CASSLRQGGAGELFF. As DNA, the CDR3 is TGTGCCAGCTCACTGAGACAGGGAGGAGCCGGGGAGCTGTTTTTT.

This clone was detected only a few times. The chain is built from TRBV15 and TRBJ1-6, with D tentatively TRBD1 (6 bases). The CDR3 contains 15 residues. CDR1 is LNHNV and CDR2 is YYDKDF in the germline V gene (reference sequence). The V and J ends lost 0 bases and 6 bases respectively, with 9 bases between them. CDR3 sequence (DNA): TGTGCCACCAGCAGAGATGTCAGGGGTAATTCACCCCTCCACTTT. This encodes CATSRDVRGNSPLHF.

Of note for this clone: At one end, the junction sequence differs from germline, possibly due to a read error. The chain employs TRBV6-8 and TRBJ2-2, with D perhaps assigned TRBD1 or TRBD2 (5 bases each). There are 18 residues in the CDR3. CDR1 MNHGY and CDR2 SAAAGT come from the germline V gene. The CDR3 spells CASRSERTARDEHRGAVF. The CDR3 DNA sequence: TGTGCCAGCCGTAGCGAACGAACAGCCAGGGACGAACACCGGGGAGCTGTTTTT.

This clone appeared a few times. The chain carries TRBV4-3 and TRBJ1-4; D remains ambiguous. The CDR3 extends over 13 amino acids. Germline V lookup: CDR1 LGHNA, CDR2 YSLEER. With 0 bases removed from V and 10 bases from J, the gap between germline ends came to 9 bases. The CDR3 sequence is CASSQDQRGKLFF. CDR3 coding DNA: TGCGCCAGCAGCCAAGATCAACGGGGAAAACTGTTTTTT.

The chain combines TRBV30 with TRBJ1-5; D is ambiguous. CDR3 length equals 14 residues. CDR1 GTSNPN and CDR2 SVGIG come from the germline V gene (reference sequence). V gave up 4 bases and J gave up 4 bases, with 14 bases separating them. The chain's CDR3 is CAWNPFGRNQPQHF. CDR3 DNA sequence: TGTGCCTGGAACCCCTTCGGCAGAAATCAGCCCCAGCATTTT.

The chain links TRBV4-1 to TRBJ2-5; TRBD2 aligns across 8 bases. V lost 0 bases to trimming and J lost 5 bases; unmatched junction nucleotides: 20. This CDR3 contains 20 residues. Germline V CDR1 and CDR2: MGHRA, YSYEKL. CDR3 residues: CASSQEGTHGGAVSQETQYF. In DNA, the CDR3 is TGCGCCAGCAGCCAAGAGGGGACCCACGGGGGGGCAGTCTCCCAGGAGACCCAGTACTTC.

The chain employs TRBV5-1 and TRBJ1-6; D remains ambiguous. CDR3 length equals 15 residues. The V end was cut by 0 bases, the J end by 6 bases, with 10 bases between. Germline CDR1 is SGHRS and CDR2 is YFSETQ. In nucleotides, the CDR3 is TGCGCCAGCAGCTTGGAGCCAGGAGGTAATTCACCCCTCCACTTT. Encoded protein: CASSLEPGGNSPLHF.

CDR3 protein: CASSFGTPFYEQYF. The CDR3 region has the DNA TGTGCCAGCAGCTTCGGGACCCCCTTTTACGAGCAGTACTTC. The V gene is TRBV7-9, the J gene TRBJ2-7, with D possibly called TRBD1 or TRBD2 (5 bases each). This CDR3 contains 14 residues. Germline V lookup: CDR1 SEHNR, CDR2 FQNEAQ (reference sequence). The V end was cut by 3 bases, the J end by 4 bases, with 13 bases between.

Sample share makes this clone medium-sized. The V call is TRBV18, the J call TRBJ2-7, with D hard to call. The CDR3 loop spans 15 amino acids. The ends were cut back, 3 bases at V and 4 bases at J, with 16 bases in the middle. Germline values: CDR1 KGHSH, CDR2 LQKENI. CDR3 protein: CASSPTTADFYEQYF. Here the CDR3 DNA reads TGTGCCAGCTCACCGACCACCGCTGACTTTTACGAGCAGTACTTC. Supplemented by reference TRBV18 and TRBJ2-7, the full variable domain reads NAGVMQNPRHLVRRRGQEARLRCSPMKGHSHVYWYRQLPEEGLKFMVYLQKENIIDESGMPKERFSAEFPKEGPSILRIQQVVRGDSAAYFCASSPTTADFYEQYFGPGTRLTVT.